This T cell receptor (beta chain) was identified during a study of T-cell reconstitution after alpha-beta-depleted transplantation in children. This clonotype was detected many times. Antigen specificity is unknown. Molecular barcoding with unique molecular identifiers was used for the TCRbeta library. TCRdb reprocessed the PCR reads with MiXCR, giving one entry per CDR3 protein. The sample shows hundreds of thousands of distinct CDR3 sequences, roughly 13% of them seen only once. Per germline, CDR1 SQVTM and CDR2 ANQGSEA. V lost 6 bases to trimming and J lost 5 bases, with 22 bases between them. The CDR3 consists of 15 residues. Findings and caveats of the study: Some patients' high day-60 TCRbeta diversity was attributed to recipient cells surviving conditioning.

The sample was PBMCs, mostly from graft donor cells, taken 360 days after TCRalphabeta/CD19-depleted stem cell transplant. This TCR derives from a male patient younger than 18 who had a stem cell transplant for acute myeloid leukemia, so the T cells may come from the graft donor. The chain joins TRBV29-1 to TRBJ1-1, with D hard to call. CDR3 residues: CSVRWPGRSGTEAFF. In DNA form, the CDR3 reads TGCAGCGTCAGATGGCCCGGGAGGTCGGGAACTGAAGCTTTCTTT. Together with reference TRBV29-1 and TRBJ1-1, the CDR3 gives the full variable domain: SAVISQKPSRDICQRGTSLTIQCQVDSQVTMMFWYRQQPGQSLTLIATANQGSEATYESGFVIDKFPISRPNLTFSTLTVSNMSPEDSSIYLCSVRWPGRSGTEAFFGQGTRLTVV.